This T cell receptor (beta chain) was obtained from a study of shared clonotypes between healthy human individuals. All donors were healthy HIV-negative adults lacking recent acute infections or vaccinations. Authors' analysis steps: Filtering differed for immunoSEQ, which gave only junction sequences without quality scores. Produced via immunoSEQ multiplex PCR; TCRdb's table is partial and in-frame only. V, J and clone size were drawn from that table, and D and trimming were deduced from the DNA. This table has about 530,000 clones, roughly 79% appearing once. The CDR3 contains 15 residues. Germline CDR1 SGHTA, CDR2 FQGNSA. The V gene lost 5 bases and the J gene lost 0 bases, with 12 bases spanning the gap.

The sample was PBMCs. The chain is built from TRBV7-2 and TRBJ2-3, with D maybe TRBD2 (6 bases). This TCR came from a woman in her 40s in good health. Some clones in this sample may be carry-over from other donors' samples. CDR3 protein: CASSLGRPSTDTQYF. CDR3 coding DNA: TGTGCCAGCAGCCTTGGGAGGCCTAGCACAGATACGCAGTATTTT. The variable domain in full, completed from reference TRBV7-2 and TRBJ2-3, reads GAGVSQSPSNKVTEKGKDVELRCDPISGHTALYWYRQSLGQGLEFLIYFQGNSAPDKSGLPSDRFSAERTGGSVSTLTIQRTQQEDSAVYLCASSLGRPSTDTQYFGPGTRLTVL.